This TCR beta chain was identified during a study of shared clonotypes between healthy human individuals. Data came from immunoSEQ multiplex PCR; TCRdb stores just in-frame clones and leaves some out. The sample holds more than 150,000 clones; over 85% are singletons and the top ten take 0.067%. The sequencing input was naive CD4+ T cells sorted from blood. Sample subset: CD45RA+ positively selected. The sequence was collected from a young woman in good health.

The CDR3 DNA sequence: TGTGCCAGCAGCTTAGGACAGCCTGGAAACACCATATATTTT. Translated: CASSLGQPGNTIYF. This chain uses TRBV7-9 with TRBJ1-3, with D tentatively TRBD1 (5 bases). The V and J ends lost 1 base and 2 bases respectively, with 6 bases between them. Germline lookup yields CDR1 SEHNR and CDR2 FQNEAQ (reference sequence). The CDR3 runs to 14 residues.